This T cell receptor (beta chain) was captured by sequencing in a study of radiation and T cells in renal cell carcinoma. Overall study: Nephrectomy followed 15 Gy stereotactic body radiation by 4 weeks. Study-wide results and limits: No pretreatment tumor biopsies were available for baseline clonotypes.

Time point: blood 2 weeks post-SBRT. Noted treatment: 15 Gy SBRT to primary tumor, nephrectomy 4 weeks later. The assay was immunoSEQ multiplex PCR, and TCRdb's table has in-frame clones only and misses some. The data hold more than 150,000 clones, with roughly 89% observed a single time. V lost 1 base and J lost 1, with 13 bases in between. CDR1 is ENHRY and CDR2 is SYGVKD in the germline V gene. This CDR3 is built from 16 residues. A note on this clone: Its antigen is currently unknown.

This sequence originates from a woman in her fifties or sixties with renal cell carcinoma. The chain links TRBV10-3 to TRBJ1-1, with a weak D call TRBD1 (5 bases). The starting material was blood, obtained from a patient whose treatment included radiotherapy and nephrectomy. DNA of the CDR3: TGTGCCATCAGTGAGTGGGGGGGTGCTGGGAACACTGAAGCTTTCTTT. Translation gives CAISEWGGAGNTEAFF.